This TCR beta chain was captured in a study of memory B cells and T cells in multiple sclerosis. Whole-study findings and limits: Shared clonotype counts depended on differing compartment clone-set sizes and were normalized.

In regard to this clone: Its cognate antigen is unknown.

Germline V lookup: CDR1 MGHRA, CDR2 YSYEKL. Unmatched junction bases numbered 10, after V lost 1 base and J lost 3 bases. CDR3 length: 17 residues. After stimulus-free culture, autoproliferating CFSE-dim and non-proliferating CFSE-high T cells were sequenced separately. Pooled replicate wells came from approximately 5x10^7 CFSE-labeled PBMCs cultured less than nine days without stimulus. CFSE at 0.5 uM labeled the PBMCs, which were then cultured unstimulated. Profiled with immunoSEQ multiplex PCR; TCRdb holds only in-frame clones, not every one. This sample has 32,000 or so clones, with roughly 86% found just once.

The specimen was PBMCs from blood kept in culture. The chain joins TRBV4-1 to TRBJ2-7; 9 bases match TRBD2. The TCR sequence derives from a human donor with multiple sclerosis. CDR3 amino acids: CASSQGGPSGDLYEQYF. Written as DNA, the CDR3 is TGCGCCAGCAGCCAAGGTGGCCCTAGCGGGGACCTCTACGAGCAGTACTTC.